The next 27 T cell receptor beta chains were all read from a single sample in a study of blood T cell repertoires in COVID-19. Libraries were prepared by immunoSEQ multiplex PCR; TCRdb keeps only in-frame clonotypes and omits some of them. The sample includes over 95,000 clones, 85% of them seen just once. The source material was peripheral blood. These receptors all stem from a human donor in a cohort sampled during active COVID-19.

The chain recombines TRBV3-1 (or the pseudogene TRBV3-2) with TRBJ2-3; 13 nucleotides align to TRBD2. Germline assignment: CDR1 LGHDT and CDR2 YNNKEL (reference sequence). The CDR3 runs to 20 residues. V dropped 4 bases and J dropped 0; count of bases not matched to a gene: 13. For the CDR3, the DNA is TGTGCCAGCAGCCGCGGGACTAGCGGGGTGAGAGGGTCTAGCACAGATACGCAGTATTTT. The encoded protein is CASSRGTSGVRGSSTDTQYF.

This clone was recorded once. The chain employs TRBV11-2 and TRBJ1-6; tentative D call: TRBD1 (5 bases). V dropped 2 bases and J dropped 0 bases, with 5 bases sitting between them. Per the germline V gene, CDR1 is SGHAT and CDR2 is FQNNGV. This CDR3 comprises 15 residues. The CDR3 DNA reads as TGTGCCAGCAGCTTACAGGGCTCCTATAATTCACCCCTCCACTTT. It codes for CASSLQGSYNSPLHF.

J is TRBJ2-1 and V is TRBV7-2; 12 bases are a match to TRBD2. The CDR3 consists of 17 residues. CDR1 is SGHTA, CDR2 FQGNSA, per germline. V dropped 1 base and J dropped 4; count of bases not matched to a gene: 5. CDR3 region: CASSLVVLAGGYNEQFF. The CDR3 region has the DNA TGTGCCAGCAGCTTAGTCGTACTAGCGGGGGGTTACAATGAGCAGTTCTTC.

V usage is TRBV5-1 and J usage is TRBJ2-1; TRBD2 aligns across 12 bases. Germline V gene data show CDR1 as SGHRS and CDR2 as YFSETQ. J lost 8 bases, V lost 6 bases, and 9 bases had no gene match. CDR3 length: 15 residues. CDR3: CASNPPSGGADEQFF. The CDR3, as DNA: TGCGCCAGCAATCCCCCTAGCGGGGGGGCCGATGAGCAGTTCTTC. The entire variable domain, with the rest obtained from reference TRBV5-1 and TRBJ2-1, is as follows: KAGVTQTPRYLIKTRGQQVTLSCSPISGHRSVSWYQQTPGQGLQFLFEYFSETQRNKGNFPGRFSGRQFSNSRSEMNVSTLELGDSALYLCASNPPSGGADEQFFGPGTRLTVL.

The J gene is TRBJ2-5, the V gene TRBV7-2; TRBD1 matches at 9 bases. CDR1 and CDR2 (germline): SGHTA, FQGNSA. The CDR3 consists of 15 residues. With V trimmed by 5 bases and J by 5 bases, 9 bases remained unmatched. The CDR3 DNA sequence: TGTGCCAGCAGCAAAAATACAGGGGGCCGGGAGACCCAGTACTTC. It specifies CASSKNTGGRETQYF.

The chain combines TRBV6-5 with TRBJ1-1, with 7 bases that match TRBD1. This CDR3 has 15 residues. Germline V gives CDR1 MNHEY, CDR2 SVGAGI. V shed 4 bases, J shed 4 bases, and the junction held 9 bases outside the gene matches. The CDR3 DNA sequence: TGTGCCAGCAGTTTCGATTATCAGGGGGGCACTGAAGCTTTCTTT. Translation: CASSFDYQGGTEAFF.

V is TRBV5-3 and J is TRBJ1-6, with 7 positions matching TRBD1. TRBV5-3 is reported as an ORF; its role is uncertain. Germline trimming cut 0 bases from V and 8 bases from J; bases unmatched to any gene: 2. The CDR3 has 14 amino acids. The DNA of the CDR3 is TGTGCCAGAAGCTTGGACAGGGGTGATTCACCCCTCCACTTT. This gives the protein CARSLDRGDSPLHF.

The CDR3 DNA sequence: TGTGCCAGCGGGACTCCTGGAAACACCATATATTTT. Amino acids: CASGTPGNTIYF. The rearrangement joins TRBV19 to TRBJ1-3; TRBD1 is a possible D gene (5 bases). V was clipped by 9 bases and J by 2 bases, with 8 bases between them. This CDR3 region has 12 residues. Germline V gene lookup returns CDR1 LNHDA and CDR2 SQIVND (reference sequence).

V is TRBV10-3 and J is TRBJ1-1, with TRBD1 matching over 7 bases. The CDR3 extends over 15 amino acids. The germline CDR1 and CDR2 sequences are ENHRY and SYGVKD. V was clipped by 3 bases and J by 0 bases; unmatched bases: 4. The CDR3 loop reads CAISERTGLNTEAFF. DNA of the CDR3: TGTGCCATCAGTGAAAGGACAGGTCTGAACACTGAAGCTTTCTTT.

The V gene is TRBV20-1, the J gene TRBJ2-3; TRBD1 might be the D (6 bases). Germline CDR1 and CDR2: DFQATT and SNEGSKA (reference sequence). Deletions cut 8 bases from V and 7 bases from J, with 10 bases between. This CDR3 contains 10 residues. CDR3 region: CSPRDNTQYF. The CDR3 DNA follows: TGCAGTCCAAGGGACAATACGCAGTATTTT.

This clone was recorded once. The chain recombines TRBV9 with TRBJ2-2, with D unclear. This CDR3 comprises 16 residues. V lost 4 bases and J lost 1, with 14 bases in between. The V gene's germline CDR1 is SGDLS and CDR2 YYNGEE. CDR3 loop: CASSPNMVLNTGELFF. The CDR3 DNA reads as TGTGCCAGCAGCCCCAATATGGTACTGAACACCGGGGAGCTGTTTTTT.

The chain has TRBV9 and TRBJ2-3; 9 bases map to TRBD2. Germline trimming cut 5 bases from V and 4 bases from J; bases unmatched to any gene: 14. The CDR3 is 17 amino acids. Per the germline V gene, CDR1 is SGDLS and CDR2 is YYNGEE. The CDR3 sequence: CASSAFLSGGVADTQYF. The CDR3 nucleotides read TGTGCCAGCAGTGCCTTCCTTAGCGGGGGTGTCGCAGATACGCAGTATTTT.

The chain carries TRBV2 and TRBJ1-5; D may be TRBD1 (5 bases). CDR1 is SNHLY and CDR2 is FYNNEI in the germline V gene. The V gene lost 3 bases and the J gene lost 6 bases, with 9 bases spanning the gap. There are 13 residues in the CDR3. Here the CDR3 DNA reads TGTGCCAGCAGTGAGGGGCGATCTCAGCCCCAGCATTTT. It specifies CASSEGRSQPQHF. The whole variable domain, remainder taken from reference TRBV2 and TRBJ1-5, is EPEVTQTPSHQVTQMGQEVILRCVPISNHLYFYWYRQILGQKVEFLVSFYNNEISEKSEIFDDQFSVERPDGSNFTLKIRSTKLEDSAMYFCASSEGRSQPQHFGDGTRLSIL.

The V gene is TRBV3-1 (or the pseudogene TRBV3-2), the J gene TRBJ1-1; D call uncertain. V lost 1 base, J lost 6 bases, and 12 bases lay in between. Germline values: CDR1 LGHDT, CDR2 YNNKEL (reference sequence). This CDR3 comprises 14 residues. This chain's CDR3 is CASSQGAGIPEAFF. The CDR3 nucleotides are TGTGCCAGCAGCCAAGGGGCCGGCATTCCTGAAGCTTTCTTT.

Only a few counts were recorded for this clone. V and J are TRBV9 and TRBJ1-1, with D maybe TRBD1 (5 bases). Per germline, CDR1 SGDLS and CDR2 YYNGEE. There are 16 residues in the CDR3. Trimming took 0 bases from V and 3 from J, leaving 15 bases between them. The CDR3 loop reads CASSVEIRAEDTEAFF. The CDR3, as DNA: TGTGCCAGCAGCGTAGAGATCAGGGCTGAGGACACTGAAGCTTTCTTT.

The chain carries TRBV30 and TRBJ1-5; 9 bases are a match to TRBD1. V lost 2 bases and J lost 5; bases outside the gene matches: 4. Germline V gives CDR1 GTSNPN, CDR2 SVGIG (reference sequence). The CDR3 runs to 14 residues. The CDR3 sequence is CAWSSGTGYQPQHF. The CDR3 DNA reads as TGTGCCTGGAGTAGCGGGACAGGGTATCAGCCCCAGCATTTT.

This clone was detected once. The J gene is TRBJ1-5, the V gene TRBV15; tentative D call: TRBD1 (5 bases). Trimming shortened V by 5 bases and J by 4 bases, and 9 bases separated the two germline ends. This CDR3 region has 13 residues. Germline-derived CDR1 and CDR2 are LNHNV and YYDKDF (reference sequence). In DNA form, the CDR3 reads TGTGCCACCAGCGCAGGGAATAATCAGCCCCAGCATTTT. This translates into CATSAGNNQPQHF.

This chain uses TRBV7-6 with TRBJ1-3; 11 bases are a match to TRBD1. Germline loops: CDR1 SGHVS, CDR2 FNYEAQ. The CDR3 runs 15 residues. V lost 7 bases, J lost 4 bases, and 6 bases stayed unmatched. CDR3 DNA: TGTGCCAGCAAGGCCGGGACAGGGGGAGGAAACACCATATATTTT. Residues: CASKAGTGGGNTIYF.

The chain is built from TRBV4-1 and TRBJ2-1; TRBD2 aligns across 11 bases. The CDR3 runs 17 residues. V trimming: 1 base; J trimming: 1 base; junction bases outside the gene matches: 3. Germline assignment: CDR1 MGHRA and CDR2 YSYEKL. Here the CDR3 reads CASSQVLAGGSYNEQFF. CDR3 DNA sequence: TGCGCCAGCAGCCAAGTCCTAGCGGGGGGTTCCTACAATGAGCAGTTCTTC.

This clone was counted once. The chain links TRBV11-1 to TRBJ2-1, with D perhaps TRBD1 (6 bases). The V end was cut by 4 bases, the J end by 4 bases, with 11 bases between. Germline V gene data show CDR1 as SGHAT and CDR2 as FQDESV (reference sequence). This CDR3 is built from 14 residues. CDR3 in amino acids: CASSSFGQYNEQFF. The DNA of the CDR3 is TGTGCCAGCAGCTCTTTCGGACAGTACAATGAGCAGTTCTTC.

The chain has TRBV29-1 and TRBJ1-1; 9 bases map to TRBD1. The CDR3 totals 13 residues. After removal of 7 bases from V and 1 base from J, the junction contained 4 bases not matched to a gene. Germline-derived CDR1 and CDR2 are SQVTM and ANQGSEA. CDR3 loop: CSASTGGNTEAFF. CDR3 nucleotide sequence: TGCAGCGCCTCGACAGGGGGGAACACTGAAGCTTTCTTT.

The chain carries TRBV27 and TRBJ2-7; 9 bases fit TRBD2. The CDR3 has 15 amino acids. V trimming: 6 bases; J trimming: 5 bases; junction bases outside the gene matches: 11. The V gene's germline CDR1 is MNHEY and CDR2 SMNVEV (reference sequence). The CDR3, as DNA: TGTGCCAGCAGCCCTCGGCTAGCGGGAAATCACGAGCAGTACTTC. Its protein product is CASSPRLAGNHEQYF.

The chain combines TRBV3-1 (or the pseudogene TRBV3-2) with TRBJ2-5, with 10 bases matching TRBD1. This CDR3 has 16 amino acids. The V gene's germline CDR1 is LGHDT and CDR2 YNNKEL (reference sequence). Trimming took 1 base from V and 2 from J; bases not matched to a gene: 4. CDR3 DNA sequence: TGTGCCAGCAGCCAAGCCGACAGGGGGCCTCAAGAGACCCAGTACTTC. This gives the protein CASSQADRGPQETQYF.

The V call is TRBV5-1, the J call TRBJ2-3, with 11 bases lining up with TRBD2. CDR1 is SGHRS and CDR2 is YFSETQ in the germline V gene. The CDR3 sequence is 16 residues long. V shed 0 bases and J 6 bases; nucleotides not matched to a gene: 6. In DNA, the CDR3 is TGCGCCAGCAGCTTGGCTAGCGGGGGGCCTGGGGATACGCAGTATTTT. It is translated as CASSLASGGPGDTQYF.

The gene calls are TRBV19 and TRBJ1-6; D uncertain. Trimming shortened V by 5 bases and J by 0 bases, and 20 bases separated the two germline ends. Germline-derived CDR1 and CDR2 are LNHDA and SQIVND (reference sequence). CDR3 size: 19 residues. The CDR3 region is CASSLSHIPGSSYNSPLHF. DNA of the CDR3: TGTGCCAGTAGTCTTTCTCATATCCCTGGGAGCTCCTATAATTCACCCCTCCACTTT.

This chain connects TRBV3-1 (or the pseudogene TRBV3-2) to TRBJ2-7, with 10 bases that match TRBD1. The CDR3 is 16 amino acids. In germline, CDR1 is LGHDT, CDR2 YNNKEL (reference sequence). The J segment lost 6 bases and the V segment lost 2 bases, leaving 10 bases of the junction unmatched. CDR3 sequence: CASSQYSGQGSSEQYF. The DNA of the CDR3 is TGTGCCAGCAGCCAATACTCGGGACAGGGGTCTTCCGAGCAGTACTTC.

This chain connects TRBV7-9 to TRBJ1-4, with 10 bases lining up with TRBD1. CDR1 is SEHNR and CDR2 is FQNEAQ in the germline V gene (reference sequence). Germline trimming cut 6 bases from V and 2 bases from J; bases unmatched to any gene: 0. The CDR3 is made up of 14 amino acids. The CDR3 DNA is TGTGCCAGCAGGGGACAGGGGACTAATGAAAAACTGTTTTTT. It translates to CASRGQGTNEKLFF.